The T cell receptor (beta chain) under discussion was sequenced for a study of T cell repertoires in cytomegalovirus infection (dated by TCRdb to about 2019). Regarding the research as a whole: The HLA type of each donor mattered for the analysis, because public TCR beta signatures pointed to carriage of CMV infection along with the matching HLA type.

Results the study describes overall, beyond this receptor: In both this cohort and an independent roughly 330-donor cohort, the cumulative frequency of public TCR beta family members distinguished carriers of CMV infection plus the relevant HLA type. In the ex vivo response, HLA-C-restricted CMV-specific TCR beta clonotypes were dominant, and in two of eight donors the single most frequent clonotype came from this HLA-C-restricted group.

Worth noting for this clonotype: There is no known antigen for this receptor. Base quality data are lacking; no much larger clone is found one base away.

Sequenced on an Illumina HiSeq 1500. TCRdb itself trimmed the public reads at Q25 with fastp, ran MiXCR and retained productive beta chains. Entries are consolidated by CDR3 protein sequence, retaining the most common genes and DNA. The sample data list roughly 230,000 distinct CDR3 sequences, and 10% to 15% of these were observed just once. The ten largest clones take up 1.5% to 2% of the sample. V is cut by 4 bases and J by 1 base, and the space between the germline ends is 11 bases. The CDR3 runs 14 amino acids, cysteine and phenylalanine included. The sequence is cut down to CDR3 DNA, 42 bases in frame from base 1. The germline V gene specifies SGHRS as CDR1 and YFSETQ as CDR2.

Material: PBMCs. The chain is encoded by TRBV5-1 joined to TRBJ1-2; the D gene assignment is ambiguous. The origin of this receptor is a human donor in good health (CMV status not recorded). Some clones in this sample may be carry-over from other donors' samples. The DNA sequence is as follows: TGCGCCAGCAGCCCCGACACGGTTAACTATGGCTACACCTTC. Its coded protein is CASSPDTVNYGYTF. The variable domain in full, with residues beyond the CDR3 obtained from the reference TRBV5-1 and TRBJ1-2 genes, is KAGVTQTPRYLIKTRGQQVTLSCSPISGHRSVSWYQQTPGQGLQFLFEYFSETQRNKGNFPGRFSGRQFSNSRSEMNVSTLELGDSALYLCASSPDTVNYGYTFGSGTRLTVV.